Reported below is one T cell receptor beta chain. The antigen it recognizes is unknown. Base qualities are not at hand, and no much larger clone is one base apart. TCRbeta CDR3 regions were amplified from genomic DNA by means of the immunoSEQ Assay, a bias-controlled multiplex PCR. The paper's data handling went like this. The number of nucleated cells in each sample was estimated by amplification of reference gene primers within the assay. To quantify the absolute abundance of each unique TCRbeta CDR3 rearrangement, sequence reads were collapsed and filtered. For each sample, productive Simpson clonality was calculated as the square root of Simpson's diversity index over productive rearrangements. TCRdb retrieved this table from immuneACCESS and kept in-frame rearrangements only. Not all clones are present; in checked studies, unresolved V genes account for under half, and no reason is known for the remainder. The V and J calls and the clone size are those of that table, but D and trimming were determined from the DNA. For this sample the table gives about 420,000 clones, of which about 90% were detected only once. Of the sample, roughly 0.87% is held by the ten largest clones.

These data belong to a study of blood T cell repertoires in COVID-19 (dated by TCRdb to the early 2020s). Looking at the study overall: Samples from collaborators originated in the United States, Italy and Spain and spanned both the acute and convalescent phases of COVID-19. Sample metadata almost always included a de-identified subject ID, COVID-19 status, age in years and sex. The prospective study material was composed of cDNA or gDNA derived from T cells, B-cell-depleted T cells, or PBMCs. The samples were drawn from two sources: the first 160 participants of the ongoing ImmuneRACE study, and 1,254 subjects contributed by 6 global collaborators. The repertoires were released in a freely available public database meant as a resource for research on the immune response to SARS-CoV-2. The dataset comprised deeply sampled blood TCRbeta repertoires from subjects exposed to, actively infected with, or recovered from COVID-19. Where available, HLA class I and class II types were obtained from metadata supplied by the sample provider rather than from assay-based typing.

The CDR3 sequence holds 16 residues, the cysteine and phenylalanine included. This entry keeps only the CDR3 DNA: 48 bases, framed from base 1. Via the germline V gene (reference sequence), CDR1 is SEHNR and CDR2 FQNEAQ. Trimming at the junction amounts to 5 bases on V and 2 bases on J, and the germline ends lie 16 bases apart. At one collaborating source in Seattle, patients were enrolled during active infection and were followed longitudinally through the course of disease. The collaborating institutions used their own protocols to collect whole blood in K2EDTA tubes. Collaborator samples were shipped for TCRbeta analysis as frozen whole blood, isolated PBMCs, or DNA extracted from either sample type. Beyond this particular receptor, the publication reports: How much clinical and demographic metadata was included differed by source and by participant, and the metadata was provided uncurated.

This receptor was taken from a man aged 18 to 29 with COVID-19, enrolled during active disease. Sequenced sample: peripheral blood. The chain joins TRBV7-9 to TRBJ2-1; perhaps TRBD1 is the D gene, with 6 bases matching. The sequence in DNA is TGTGCCAGCAGCCTCGGACAGCCTCCGCCCTACAATGAGCAGTTCTTC. Its translation reads: CASSLGQPPPYNEQFF. Where the CDR3 stops, the reference TRBV7-9 and TRBJ2-1 genes take over; the full variable domain is DTGVSQNPRHKITKRGQNVTFRCDPISEHNRLYWYRQTLGQGPEFLTYFQNEAQLEKSRLLSDRFSAERPKGSFSTLEIQRTEQGDSAMYLCASSLGQPPPYNEQFFGPGTRLTVL.